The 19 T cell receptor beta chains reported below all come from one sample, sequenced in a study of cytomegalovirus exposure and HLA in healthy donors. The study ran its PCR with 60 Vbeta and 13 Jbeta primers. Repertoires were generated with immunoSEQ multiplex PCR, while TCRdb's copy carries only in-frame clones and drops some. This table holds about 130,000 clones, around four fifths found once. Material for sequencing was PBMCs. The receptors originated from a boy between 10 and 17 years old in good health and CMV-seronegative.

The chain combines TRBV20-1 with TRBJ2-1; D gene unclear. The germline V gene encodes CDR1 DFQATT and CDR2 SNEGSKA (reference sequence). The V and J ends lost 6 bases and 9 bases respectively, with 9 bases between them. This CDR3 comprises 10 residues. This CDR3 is CSALATEQFF. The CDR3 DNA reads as TGCAGTGCCCTGGCAACTGAGCAGTTCTTC.

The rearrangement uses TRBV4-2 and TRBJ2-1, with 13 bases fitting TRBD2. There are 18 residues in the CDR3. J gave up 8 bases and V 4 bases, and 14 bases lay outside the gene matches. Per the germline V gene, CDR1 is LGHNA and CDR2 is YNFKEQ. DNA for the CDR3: TGTGCCAGCAGCCGCGCACTAGCGGGAGGGCCAGTCGAGGATGAGCAGTTCTTC. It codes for CASSRALAGGPVEDEQFF.

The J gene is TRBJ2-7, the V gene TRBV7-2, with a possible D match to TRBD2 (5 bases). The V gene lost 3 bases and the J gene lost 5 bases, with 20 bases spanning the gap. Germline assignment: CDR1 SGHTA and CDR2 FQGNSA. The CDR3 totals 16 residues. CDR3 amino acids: CASSFLRQAYGDEQYF. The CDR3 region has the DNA TGTGCCAGCAGCTTCTTAAGACAAGCCTACGGGGACGAGCAGTACTTC.

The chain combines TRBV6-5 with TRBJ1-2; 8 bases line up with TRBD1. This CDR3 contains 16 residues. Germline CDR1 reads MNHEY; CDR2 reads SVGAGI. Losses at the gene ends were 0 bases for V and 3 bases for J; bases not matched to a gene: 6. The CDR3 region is CASSYSEGQGYYGYTF. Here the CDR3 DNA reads TGTGCCAGCAGTTACTCGGAAGGACAGGGCTACTATGGCTACACCTTC.

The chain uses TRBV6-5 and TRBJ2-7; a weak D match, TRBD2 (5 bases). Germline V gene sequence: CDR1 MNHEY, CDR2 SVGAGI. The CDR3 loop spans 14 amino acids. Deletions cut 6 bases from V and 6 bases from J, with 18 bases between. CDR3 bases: TGTGCCAGCAGCCGAGGTGGAGAGGGCGGCGAGCAGTACTTC. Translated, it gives CASSRGGEGGEQYF.

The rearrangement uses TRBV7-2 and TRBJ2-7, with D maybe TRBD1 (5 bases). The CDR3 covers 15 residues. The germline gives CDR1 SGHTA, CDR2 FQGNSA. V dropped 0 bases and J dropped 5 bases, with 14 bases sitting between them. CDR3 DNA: TGTGCCAGCAGCTTAGCTAGGGGCTCTAGGGACGAGCAGTACTTC. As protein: CASSLARGSRDEQYF. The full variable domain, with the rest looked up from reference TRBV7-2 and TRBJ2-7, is GAGVSQSPSNKVTEKGKDVELRCDPISGHTALYWYRQSLGQGLEFLIYFQGNSAPDKSGLPSDRFSAERTGGSVSTLTIQRTQQEDSAVYLCASSLARGSRDEQYFGPGTRLTVT.

CDR3 sequence reads: CASSVQGAGELFF. In DNA form, the CDR3 reads TGTGCCAGTAGTGTACAGGGGGCGGGGGAGCTGTTTTTT. This chain links TRBV19 with TRBJ2-2; 9 bases line up with TRBD1. Unmatched junction bases numbered 3, after V lost 5 bases and J lost 8 bases. The CDR3 totals 13 residues. The V gene's germline CDR1 is LNHDA and CDR2 SQIVND (reference sequence).

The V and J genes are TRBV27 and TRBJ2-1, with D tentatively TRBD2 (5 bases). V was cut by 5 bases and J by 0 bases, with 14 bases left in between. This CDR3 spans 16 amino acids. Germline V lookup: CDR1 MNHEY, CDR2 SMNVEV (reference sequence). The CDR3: CASSLSGGYSYNEQFF. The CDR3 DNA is TGTGCCAGCAGTCTCTCTGGCGGGTACTCCTACAATGAGCAGTTCTTC.

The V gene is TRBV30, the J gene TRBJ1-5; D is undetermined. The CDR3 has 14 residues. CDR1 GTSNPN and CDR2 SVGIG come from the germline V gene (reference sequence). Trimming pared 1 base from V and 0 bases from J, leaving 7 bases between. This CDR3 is CAWSAGLSNQPQHF. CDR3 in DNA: TGTGCCTGGAGTGCGGGTCTTAGCAATCAGCCCCAGCATTTT.

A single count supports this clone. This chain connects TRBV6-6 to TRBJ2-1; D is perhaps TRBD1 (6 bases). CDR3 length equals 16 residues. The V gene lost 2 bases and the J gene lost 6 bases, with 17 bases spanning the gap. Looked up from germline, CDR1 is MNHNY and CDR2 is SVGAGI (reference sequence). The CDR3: CASSYQQGRGVNEQFF. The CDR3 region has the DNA TGTGCCAGCAGTTACCAACAGGGAAGGGGCGTCAATGAGCAGTTCTTC.

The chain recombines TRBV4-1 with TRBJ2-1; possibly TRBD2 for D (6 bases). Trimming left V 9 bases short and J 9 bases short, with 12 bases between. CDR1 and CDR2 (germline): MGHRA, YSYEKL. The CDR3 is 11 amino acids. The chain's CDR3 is CASSGASEQFF. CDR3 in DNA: TGCGCCAGTTCGGGAGCGAGTGAGCAGTTCTTC.

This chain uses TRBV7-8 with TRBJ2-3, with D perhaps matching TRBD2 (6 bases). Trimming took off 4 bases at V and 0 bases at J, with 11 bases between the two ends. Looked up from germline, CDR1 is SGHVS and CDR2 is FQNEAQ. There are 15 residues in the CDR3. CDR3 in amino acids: CASSSLGTSTDTQYF. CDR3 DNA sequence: TGTGCCAGCAGCTCCCTCGGGACTAGCACAGATACGCAGTATTTT.

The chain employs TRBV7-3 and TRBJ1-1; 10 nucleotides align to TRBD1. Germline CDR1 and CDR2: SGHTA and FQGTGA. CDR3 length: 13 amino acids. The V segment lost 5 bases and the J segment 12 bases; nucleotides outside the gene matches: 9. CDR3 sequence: CASSLRPGQGTFF. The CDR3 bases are TGTGCCAGCAGCCTACGACCGGGACAGGGGACTTTCTTT.

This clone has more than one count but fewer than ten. CDR3 coding DNA: TGTGCCAGCAGTTTACCCTCGGGGGACGAGACCCAGTACTTC. Protein: CASSLPSGDETQYF. The J gene is TRBJ2-5, the V gene TRBV6-6, with D possibly matching TRBD2 (6 bases). V gave up 4 bases and J gave up 5 bases, with 14 bases separating them. This CDR3 has 14 residues. CDR1 MNHNY and CDR2 SVGAGI come from the germline V gene (reference sequence).

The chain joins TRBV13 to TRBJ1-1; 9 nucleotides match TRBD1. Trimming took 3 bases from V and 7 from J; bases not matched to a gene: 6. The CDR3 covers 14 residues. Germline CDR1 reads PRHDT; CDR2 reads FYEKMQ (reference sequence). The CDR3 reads CASSLGTGLGEAFF. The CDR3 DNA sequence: TGTGCCAGCAGCTTGGGGACAGGGTTGGGTGAAGCTTTCTTT.

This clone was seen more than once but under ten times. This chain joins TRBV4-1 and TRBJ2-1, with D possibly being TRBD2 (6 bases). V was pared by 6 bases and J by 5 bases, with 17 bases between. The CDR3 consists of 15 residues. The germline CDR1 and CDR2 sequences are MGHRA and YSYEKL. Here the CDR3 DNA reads TGCGCCAGCAGTGAGGGACTCGAGCGGAACAATGAGCAGTTCTTC. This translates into CASSEGLERNNEQFF.

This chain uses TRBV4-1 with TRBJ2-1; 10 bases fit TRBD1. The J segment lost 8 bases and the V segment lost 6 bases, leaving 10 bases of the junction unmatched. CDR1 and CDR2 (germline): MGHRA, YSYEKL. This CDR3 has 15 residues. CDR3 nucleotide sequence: TGCGCCAGCAGGCAGACAGGGGGCGCTTTCCATGAGCAGTTCTTC. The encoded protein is CASRQTGGAFHEQFF.

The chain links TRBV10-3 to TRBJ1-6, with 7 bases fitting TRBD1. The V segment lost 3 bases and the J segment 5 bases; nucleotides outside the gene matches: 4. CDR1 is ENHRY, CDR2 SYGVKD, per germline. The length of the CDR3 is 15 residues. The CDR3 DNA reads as TGTGCCATCAGTGACGGACAGGCCCATAATTCACCCCTCCACTTT. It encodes CAISDGQAHNSPLHF.

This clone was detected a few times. The CDR3 nucleotides read TGTGCCAGCAGCGTAGGAGGGGGATCAGGCGAAAAACTGTTTTTT. This encodes CASSVGGGSGEKLFF. The rearrangement joins TRBV9 to TRBJ1-4; possibly TRBD1 for D (6 bases). Germline CDR1 and CDR2: SGDLS and YYNGEE. The CDR3 has 15 amino acids. The ends were cut back, 0 bases at V and 8 bases at J, with 14 bases in the middle.